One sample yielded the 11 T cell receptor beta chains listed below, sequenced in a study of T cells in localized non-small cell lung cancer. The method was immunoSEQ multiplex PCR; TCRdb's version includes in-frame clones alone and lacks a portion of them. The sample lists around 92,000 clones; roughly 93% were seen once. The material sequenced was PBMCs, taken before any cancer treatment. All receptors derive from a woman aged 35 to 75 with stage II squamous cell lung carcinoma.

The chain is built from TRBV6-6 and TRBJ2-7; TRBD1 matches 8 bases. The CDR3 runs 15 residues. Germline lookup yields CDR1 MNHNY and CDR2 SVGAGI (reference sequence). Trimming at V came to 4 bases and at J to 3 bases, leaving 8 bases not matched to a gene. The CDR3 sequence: CASSSPDRGDYEQYF. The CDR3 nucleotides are TGTGCCAGCAGTTCACCAGACAGGGGAGACTACGAGCAGTACTTC.

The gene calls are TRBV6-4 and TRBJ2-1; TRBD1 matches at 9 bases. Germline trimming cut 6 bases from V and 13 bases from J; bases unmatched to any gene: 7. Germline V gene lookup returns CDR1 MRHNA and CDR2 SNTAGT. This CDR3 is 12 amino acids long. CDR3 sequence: CASRAPGQGQFF. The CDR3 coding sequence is TGTGCCAGCAGGGCACCGGGACAGGGTCAGTTCTTC.

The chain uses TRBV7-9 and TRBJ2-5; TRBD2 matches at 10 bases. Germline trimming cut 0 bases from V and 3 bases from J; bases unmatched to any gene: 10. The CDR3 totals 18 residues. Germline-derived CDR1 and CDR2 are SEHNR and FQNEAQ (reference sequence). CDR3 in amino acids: CASSLAWGLGTSEETQYF. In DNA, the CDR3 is TGTGCCAGCAGCTTAGCGTGGGGGCTAGGGACTAGCGAAGAGACCCAGTACTTC. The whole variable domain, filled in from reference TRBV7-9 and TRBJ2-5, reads DTGVSQNPRHKITKRGQNVTFRCDPISEHNRLYWYRQTLGQGPEFLTYFQNEAQLEKSRLLSDRFSAERPKGSFSTLEIQRTEQGDSAMYLCASSLAWGLGTSEETQYFGPGTRLLVL.

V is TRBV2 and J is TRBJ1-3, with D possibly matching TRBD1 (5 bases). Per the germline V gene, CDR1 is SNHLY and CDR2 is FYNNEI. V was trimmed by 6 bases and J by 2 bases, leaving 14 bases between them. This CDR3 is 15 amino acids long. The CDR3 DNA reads TGTGCCAGCAGGGCCTGGGGGGGGACTGGAAACACCATATATTTT. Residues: CASRAWGGTGNTIYF.

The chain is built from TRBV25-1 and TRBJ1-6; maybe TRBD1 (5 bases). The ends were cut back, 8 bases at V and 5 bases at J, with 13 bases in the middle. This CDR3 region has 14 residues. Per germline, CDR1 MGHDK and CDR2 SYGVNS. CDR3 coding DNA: TGTGCCAGCGGCGGGAGGGGCCATAATTCACCCCTCCACTTT. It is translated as CASGGRGHNSPLHF.

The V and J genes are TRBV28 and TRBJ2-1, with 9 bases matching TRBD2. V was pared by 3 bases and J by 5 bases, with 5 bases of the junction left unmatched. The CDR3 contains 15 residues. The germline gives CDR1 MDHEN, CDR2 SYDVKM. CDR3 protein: CASSFLAGINNEQFF. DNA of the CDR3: TGTGCCAGCAGTTTTCTAGCGGGGATTAACAATGAGCAGTTCTTC.

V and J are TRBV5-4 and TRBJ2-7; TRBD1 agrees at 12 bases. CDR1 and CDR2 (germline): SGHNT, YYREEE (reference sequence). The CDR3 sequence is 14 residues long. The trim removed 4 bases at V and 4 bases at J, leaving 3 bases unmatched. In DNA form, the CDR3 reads TGTGCCAGCAGCCTGGGACAGGGGGCTTACGAGCAGTACTTC. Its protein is CASSLGQGAYEQYF.

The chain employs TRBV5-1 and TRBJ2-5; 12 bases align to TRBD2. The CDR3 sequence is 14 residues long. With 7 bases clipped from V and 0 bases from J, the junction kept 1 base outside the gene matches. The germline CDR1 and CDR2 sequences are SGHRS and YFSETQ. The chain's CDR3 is CASRTSGNQETQYF. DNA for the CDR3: TGCGCCAGCCGGACTAGCGGGAACCAAGAGACCCAGTACTTC.

CDR3 protein: CASSPELRGDRFF. CDR3 in DNA: TGTGCCAGCAGCCCGGAGTTAAGGGGGGATCGGTTCTTC. The chain recombines TRBV27 with TRBJ2-1, with D perhaps TRBD1 or TRBD2 (6 bases each). The CDR3 contains 13 residues. From germline, CDR1 is MNHEY and CDR2 SMNVEV (reference sequence). Deletions cut 6 bases from V and 15 bases from J, with 21 bases between.

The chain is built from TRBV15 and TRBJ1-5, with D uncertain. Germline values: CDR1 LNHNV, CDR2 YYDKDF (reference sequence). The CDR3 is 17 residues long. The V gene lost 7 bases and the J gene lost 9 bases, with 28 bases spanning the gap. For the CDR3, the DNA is TGTGCCACCAACAATCTGGGAGGCCCCTCCCTGGATTCGCCCCAGCATTTT. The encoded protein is CATNNLGGPSLDSPQHF.

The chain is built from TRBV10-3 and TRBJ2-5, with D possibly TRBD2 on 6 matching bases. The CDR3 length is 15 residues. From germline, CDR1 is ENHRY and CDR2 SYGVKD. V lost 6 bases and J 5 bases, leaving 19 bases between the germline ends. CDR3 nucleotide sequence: TGTGCCATCAGGGCGGGAATAGGCCGCAGGGAGACCCAGTACTTC. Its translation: CAIRAGIGRRETQYF.